The rows below give T cell receptor beta chains drawn from one sample of a study of Ad26.COV2.S vaccination and SARS-CoV-2 variants. Method: immunoSEQ multiplex PCR; TCRdb's copy keeps in-frame clones and lacks some. The sample lists some 250,000 clones; roughly 90% were seen once. The sequences come from peripheral blood, collected in a trial of Ad26.COV2.S vaccine versus placebo. The receptors originated from a person between 18 and 65 years old who received the Ad26.COV2.S COVID-19 vaccine or a placebo. Both conserved end residues are part of each CDR3. Fields, in order: CDR3 protein, CDR3 DNA, D gene, clone size, J gene, V gene. The D gene is left open where the match is weak. Expanded clones get a size class; other rows say once, few or many, or leave the size out.

CDR3aa: CASSSTGTGGGGNQPQHF
CDR3nt: TGTGCCAGCAGCTCGACCGGGACAGGGGGTGGGGGCAATCAGCCCCAGCATTTT
d_gene: TRBD1
abundance: .
j_gene: TRBJ1-5
v_gene: TRBV7-9

CDR3aa: CASSYNRFLNTEAFF
CDR3nt: TGTGCCAGCAGTTACAACAGGTTTTTGAACACTGAAGCTTTCTTT
d_gene: .
abundance: once
j_gene: TRBJ1-1
v_gene: TRBV6-6

CDR3aa: CASKLAGGPGETQYF
CDR3nt: TGTGCCAGCAAATTAGCGGGAGGGCCGGGGGAGACCCAGTACTTC
d_gene: TRBD2
abundance: .
j_gene: TRBJ2-5
v_gene: TRBV7-2

CDR3aa: CASSPPGLAGVNTGELFF
CDR3nt: TGTGCCAGCTCACCACCGGGGCTAGCGGGAGTGAACACCGGGGAGCTGTTTTTT
d_gene: TRBD2
abundance: .
j_gene: TRBJ2-2
v_gene: TRBV18

CDR3aa: CSASGTSRSNQPQHF
CDR3nt: TGCAGTGCTAGTGGGACCTCGAGGAGCAATCAGCCCCAGCATTTT
d_gene: .
abundance: .
j_gene: TRBJ1-5
v_gene: TRBV20-1

CDR3aa: CAWSQRGNQPQHF
CDR3nt: TGTGCCTGGAGTCAAAGAGGGAATCAGCCCCAGCATTTT
d_gene: .
abundance: .
j_gene: TRBJ1-5
v_gene: TRBV30

CDR3aa: CASSLALRMGGNYGYTF
CDR3nt: TGTGCCAGCAGCTTAGCTTTGAGGATGGGGGGCAACTATGGCTACACCTTC
d_gene: .
abundance: .
j_gene: TRBJ1-2
v_gene: TRBV7-9

CDR3aa: CASSSGGLWETQYF
CDR3nt: TGTGCCAGCAGCAGTGGGGGCCTATGGGAGACCCAGTACTTC
d_gene: .
abundance: .
j_gene: TRBJ2-5
v_gene: TRBV5-8

CDR3aa: CASSLGSARDNEQFF
CDR3nt: TGTGCCAGCAGCTTAGGATCCGCGAGAGACAATGAGCAGTTCTTC
d_gene: .
abundance: .
j_gene: TRBJ2-1
v_gene: TRBV7-9

CDR3aa: CASSVVLAGQDTQYF
CDR3nt: TGTGCCAGCAGCGTAGTATTAGCGGGGCAAGATACGCAGTATTTT
d_gene: TRBD2
abundance: .
j_gene: TRBJ2-3
v_gene: TRBV9

CDR3aa: CASSDRGLYSNQPQHF
CDR3nt: TGTGCCAGCAGTGACAGGGGCCTTTATAGCAATCAGCCCCAGCATTTT
d_gene: .
abundance: .
j_gene: TRBJ1-5
v_gene: TRBV6-1

CDR3aa: CASSQDGLAGYTGELFF
CDR3nt: TGTGCCAGCAGCCAAGATGGACTAGCGGGTTACACCGGGGAGCTGTTTTTT
d_gene: TRBD2
abundance: .
j_gene: TRBJ2-2
v_gene: TRBV4-2

CDR3aa: CASSQGDGYTF
CDR3nt: TGTGCCAGTAGCCAGGGTGATGGCTACACCTTC
d_gene: .
abundance: .
j_gene: TRBJ1-2
v_gene: TRBV19

CDR3aa: CASSLWQVAVNGYTF
CDR3nt: TGTGCCAGCAGTTTATGGCAGGTGGCGGTGAATGGCTACACCTTC
d_gene: .
abundance: .
j_gene: TRBJ1-2
v_gene: TRBV28

CDR3aa: CASSEAGRAQPQHF
CDR3nt: TGTGCCAGCAGTGAAGCAGGGCGGGCCCAGCCCCAGCATTTT
d_gene: .
abundance: .
j_gene: TRBJ1-5
v_gene: TRBV2

CDR3aa: CASSLFFQGSYEQYF
CDR3nt: TGTGCCAGCAGCTTATTCTTCCAGGGTAGCTACGAGCAGTACTTC
d_gene: .
abundance: .
j_gene: TRBJ2-7
v_gene: TRBV7-2

CDR3aa: CASRGPEGETQYF
CDR3nt: TGTGCCAGCAGGGGGCCGGAAGGGGAGACCCAGTACTTC
d_gene: .
abundance: .
j_gene: TRBJ2-5
v_gene: TRBV28

CDR3aa: CASSLDQGSPRTDTQYF
CDR3nt: TGTGCCAGCAGCTTGGACCAGGGAAGCCCCCGCACAGATACGCAGTATTTT
d_gene: .
abundance: .
j_gene: TRBJ2-3
v_gene: TRBV13

CDR3aa: CASSDPADGYTF
CDR3nt: TGTGCCAGCAGTGACCCCGCGGATGGCTACACCTTC
d_gene: .
abundance: .
j_gene: TRBJ1-2
v_gene: TRBV25-1

CDR3aa: CASSSGGDNDGYTF
CDR3nt: TGTGCCAGCAGTTCGGGTGGGGATAATGATGGCTACACCTTC
d_gene: .
abundance: .
j_gene: TRBJ1-2
v_gene: TRBV28

CDR3aa: CASSYLTGSDSTEAFF
CDR3nt: TGTGCCAGCAGTTACTTGACAGGGTCGGACAGCACTGAAGCTTTCTTT
d_gene: TRBD1
abundance: .
j_gene: TRBJ1-1
v_gene: TRBV6-5

CDR3aa: CASSQRTGGRTEAFF
CDR3nt: TGTGCCAGCAGCCAGAGGACAGGGGGACGAACTGAAGCTTTCTTT
d_gene: TRBD1
abundance: .
j_gene: TRBJ1-1
v_gene: TRBV5-4

CDR3aa: CASRFTGGGTQYF
CDR3nt: TGTGCCAGCAGATTCACAGGGGGAGGTACGCAGTATTTT
d_gene: TRBD1
abundance: once
j_gene: TRBJ2-3
v_gene: TRBV28

CDR3aa: CASSLWGGTGAFGGNTIYF
CDR3nt: TGTGCCAGCAGTTTATGGGGCGGGACAGGAGCGTTTGGTGGAAACACCATATATTTT
d_gene: TRBD1
abundance: .
j_gene: TRBJ1-3
v_gene: TRBV28

CDR3aa: CASSPQWFADTQYF
CDR3nt: TGTGCCAGCAGCCCTCAATGGTTCGCAGATACGCAGTATTTT
d_gene: .
abundance: .
j_gene: TRBJ2-3
v_gene: TRBV6-2/TRBV6-3

CDR3aa: CASRSDPGTGGSPLHF
CDR3nt: TGTGCCAGCAGATCTGACCCCGGGACAGGGGGTTCACCCCTCCACTTT
d_gene: TRBD1
abundance: once
j_gene: TRBJ1-6
v_gene: TRBV6-4

CDR3aa: CASSYSGYLDTEAFF
CDR3nt: TGTGCCAGCAGTTACTCGGGGTACTTGGACACTGAAGCTTTCTTT
d_gene: .
abundance: .
j_gene: TRBJ1-1
v_gene: TRBV6-5

CDR3aa: CASSPLWTGTSPVLYEQYF
CDR3nt: TGTGCCAGCAGCCCACTGTGGACAGGGACTTCTCCAGTCCTCTACGAGCAGTACTTC
d_gene: TRBD1
abundance: few
j_gene: TRBJ2-7
v_gene: TRBV11-2

CDR3aa: CASSYRRQGSTEAFF
CDR3nt: TGTGCCAGCAGTTACCGAAGACAGGGTTCCACTGAAGCTTTCTTT
d_gene: TRBD1
abundance: once
j_gene: TRBJ1-1
v_gene: TRBV6-5

CDR3aa: CASSKVTTSGLGPGELFF
CDR3nt: TGTGCCAGCAGCAAAGTTACAACCTCAGGACTGGGGCCCGGGGAGCTGTTTTTT
d_gene: .
abundance: .
j_gene: TRBJ2-2
v_gene: TRBV21-1

CDR3aa: CAISESGGGASEAFF
CDR3nt: TGTGCCATCAGTGAGTCAGGAGGAGGGGCCTCTGAAGCTTTCTTT
d_gene: .
abundance: .
j_gene: TRBJ1-1
v_gene: TRBV10-3

CDR3aa: CASSRGTPRSETQYF
CDR3nt: TGTGCCAGCAGTAGAGGTACCCCAAGATCGGAGACCCAGTACTTC
d_gene: .
abundance: few
j_gene: TRBJ2-5
v_gene: TRBV25-1

CDR3aa: CASSRISGGPSFETQYF
CDR3nt: TGTGCCAGCAGCAGAATTAGCGGGGGGCCCTCCTTCGAGACCCAGTACTTC
d_gene: TRBD2
abundance: .
j_gene: TRBJ2-5
v_gene: TRBV7-2

CDR3aa: CASSLYGTNTEAFF
CDR3nt: TGTGCCAGCAGTTTATATGGTACGAACACTGAAGCTTTCTTT
d_gene: .
abundance: .
j_gene: TRBJ1-1
v_gene: TRBV28

CDR3aa: CASSLGGLAPQETQYF
CDR3nt: TGTGCCAGCAGCTTAGGGGGACTAGCCCCCCAAGAGACCCAGTACTTC
d_gene: TRBD2
abundance: .
j_gene: TRBJ2-5
v_gene: TRBV7-9

CDR3aa: CASSQDRGEYSPLHF
CDR3nt: TGCGCCAGCAGCCAAGATCGAGGGGAGTATTCACCCCTCCACTTT
d_gene: .
abundance: few
j_gene: TRBJ1-6
v_gene: TRBV4-1

CDR3aa: CASSMDRGLGKKLFF
CDR3nt: TGTGCCAGCAGCATGGACAGGGGCCTCGGGAAAAAACTGTTTTTT
d_gene: TRBD1
abundance: .
j_gene: TRBJ1-4
v_gene: TRBV7-2

CDR3aa: CSTGDEQFF
CDR3nt: TGCAGTACAGGGGATGAGCAGTTCTTC
d_gene: TRBD1
abundance: .
j_gene: TRBJ2-1
v_gene: TRBV20-1

CDR3aa: CASSDLGLSEQYF
CDR3nt: TGTGCCAGCAGTGATCTGGGACTAAGCGAGCAGTACTTC
d_gene: TRBD2
abundance: .
j_gene: TRBJ2-7
v_gene: TRBV6-1

CDR3aa: CASSALADLSTYNEQFF
CDR3nt: TGCGCCAGCAGTGCCCTAGCAGACCTTTCTACCTACAATGAGCAGTTCTTC
d_gene: .
abundance: .
j_gene: TRBJ2-1
v_gene: TRBV10-1

CDR3aa: CASSLGASNSPLHF
CDR3nt: TGTGCCAGCAGTTTGGGGGCGTCGAATTCACCCCTCCACTTT
d_gene: .
abundance: once
j_gene: TRBJ1-6
v_gene: TRBV27

CDR3aa: CATQLAAPPGTDTQYF
CDR3nt: TGTGCCACTCAGTTAGCGGCTCCGCCCGGCACAGATACGCAGTATTTT
d_gene: .
abundance: once
j_gene: TRBJ2-3
v_gene: TRBV2

CDR3aa: CASSLIKGAYPGELFF
CDR3nt: TGTGCCAGCAGCCTCATTAAGGGGGCGTATCCCGGGGAGCTGTTTTTT
d_gene: TRBD1
abundance: .
j_gene: TRBJ2-2
v_gene: TRBV3-1/TRBV3-2

CDR3aa: CASSLWTGETEAFF
CDR3nt: TGCGCCAGCAGCTTGTGGACAGGGGAAACTGAAGCTTTCTTT
d_gene: TRBD1
abundance: .
j_gene: TRBJ1-1
v_gene: TRBV5-1

CDR3aa: CASIKDMSTEAFF
CDR3nt: TGTGCCAGCATCAAAGACATGAGCACTGAAGCTTTCTTT
d_gene: .
abundance: .
j_gene: TRBJ1-1
v_gene: TRBV6-6

CDR3aa: CASSQDQAGSASSGNTIYF
CDR3nt: TGTGCCAGCAGCCAAGATCAGGCCGGGAGTGCGAGCTCTGGAAACACCATATATTTT
d_gene: .
abundance: .
j_gene: TRBJ1-3
v_gene: TRBV14

CDR3aa: CASSVGEGGHNSPLHF
CDR3nt: TGTGCCAGCAGCGTAGGGGAGGGAGGGCATAATTCACCCCTCCACTTT
d_gene: .
abundance: few
j_gene: TRBJ1-6
v_gene: TRBV9

CDR3aa: CASSLKAVAEQYF
CDR3nt: TGTGCCAGCAGCTTAAAGGCAGTAGCCGAGCAGTACTTC
d_gene: .
abundance: .
j_gene: TRBJ2-7
v_gene: TRBV7-6

CDR3aa: CASSLFRTGGNYGYTF
CDR3nt: TGTGCCAGCAGCTTATTCCGGACAGGGGGGAACTATGGCTACACCTTC
d_gene: TRBD1
abundance: .
j_gene: TRBJ1-2
v_gene: TRBV11-2

CDR3aa: CASSGGAGTETQYF
CDR3nt: TGCGCCAGCAGCGGCGGGGCTGGAACGGAGACCCAGTACTTC
d_gene: .
abundance: .
j_gene: TRBJ2-5
v_gene: TRBV5-1

CDR3aa: CASSPLTGNTGELFF
CDR3nt: TGTGCCAGCAGTCCGTTGACAGGGAACACCGGGGAGCTGTTTTTT
d_gene: .
abundance: .
j_gene: TRBJ2-2
v_gene: TRBV27

CDR3aa: CASSKGEREGAEDTQYF
CDR3nt: TGTGCCAGCAGCAAAGGGGAGAGGGAGGGGGCAGAAGATACGCAGTATTTT
d_gene: .
abundance: .
j_gene: TRBJ2-3
v_gene: TRBV21-1

CDR3aa: CASTSTGPTDTQYF
CDR3nt: TGTGCCAGCACCTCGACAGGGCCCACAGATACGCAGTATTTT
d_gene: TRBD1
abundance: .
j_gene: TRBJ2-3
v_gene: TRBV7-3

CDR3aa: CASSFHLSDRDTEAFF
CDR3nt: TGTGCCAGCAGTTTCCACCTATCGGACAGGGACACTGAAGCTTTCTTT
d_gene: TRBD1
abundance: .
j_gene: TRBJ1-1
v_gene: TRBV6-2/TRBV6-3

CDR3aa: CASSLVQGAGEAFF
CDR3nt: TGCGCCAGCAGCTTGGTCCAGGGGGCAGGTGAAGCTTTCTTT
d_gene: TRBD1
abundance: .
j_gene: TRBJ1-1
v_gene: TRBV5-1

CDR3aa: CASSLARETQYF
CDR3nt: TGTGCCAGCAGCTTAGCGCGAGAGACCCAGTACTTC
d_gene: .
abundance: .
j_gene: TRBJ2-5
v_gene: TRBV7-2

CDR3aa: CASGRRGTSGFGGNEQFF
CDR3nt: TGTGCCAGCGGCCGTAGGGGGACTAGCGGGTTCGGCGGCAATGAGCAGTTCTTC
d_gene: TRBD2
abundance: .
j_gene: TRBJ2-1
v_gene: TRBV11-2